These 22 T cell receptor beta chains share one sample of origin, sequenced in a study of shared clonotypes between healthy human individuals. The protocol was immunoSEQ multiplex PCR, while the TCRdb copy is restricted to in-frame clones and leaves out a portion. Of about 490,000 clones detected, 75% to 85% appear once; the ten largest clones hold roughly 13%. Source material: PBMCs. The receptors derive from a woman aged 40 to 50 in good health. Some clones in this sample may be carry-over from other donors' samples.

The CDR3, as DNA: TGTGCCAGCAGCCAAGGCAGACGGGCCAAAAACATTCAGTACTTC. Translating it yields CASSQGRRAKNIQYF. The chain uses TRBV4-2 and TRBJ2-4; D unresolved. With 1 base removed from V and 1 base from J, the gap between germline ends came to 8 bases. CDR1 and CDR2 from the germline V gene are LGHNA and YNFKEQ. This CDR3 is built from 15 residues.

This chain's CDR3 is CASRRDSQETQYF. In DNA form, the CDR3 reads TGTGCCAGCAGACGGGACAGTCAAGAGACCCAGTACTTC. The genes are TRBV27 and TRBJ2-5, with 7 bases fitting TRBD1. V was clipped by 6 bases and J by 2 bases; unmatched bases: 3. Germline V gene lookup returns CDR1 MNHEY and CDR2 SMNVEV (reference sequence). CDR3 length: 13 amino acids.

V is TRBV4-3 and J is TRBJ2-7; 12 positions agree with TRBD2. Per germline, CDR1 LGHNA and CDR2 YSLEER. Trimming at V came to 5 bases and at J to 5 bases, leaving 13 bases not matched to a gene. The CDR3 extends over 17 amino acids. The CDR3 nucleotides are TGCGCCAGCAGCACACGACTAGCGGGAGTGGGTCTCAACGAGCAGTACTTC. Encoded protein: CASSTRLAGVGLNEQYF.

The chain combines TRBV2 with TRBJ2-3; D might be TRBD2 (6 bases). V was shortened by 2 bases and J by 6 bases, with 9 bases between the two germline ends. This CDR3 spans 13 amino acids. Germline CDR1 reads SNHLY; CDR2 reads FYNNEI. This CDR3 is CASSELGRDTQYF. As DNA, the CDR3 is TGTGCCAGCAGTGAACTAGGGAGGGATACGCAGTATTTT.

Concerning this clone: Other DNA sequences in this sample translate to the same CDR3. The chain employs TRBV5-1 and TRBJ2-5; D may be TRBD2 (5 bases). V was shortened by 4 bases and J by 5 bases, with 21 bases between the two germline ends. The CDR3 totals 16 residues. Per germline, CDR1 SGHRS and CDR2 YFSETQ. The CDR3 loop reads CASSVGILGVGETQYF. CDR3 DNA: TGCGCCAGCAGCGTAGGAATACTAGGTGTGGGGGAGACCCAGTACTTC.

This clone has just a few counts. Other DNA sequences in this sample translate to the same CDR3. The chain links TRBV5-1 to TRBJ2-1; the D gene is possibly TRBD1 (5 bases). This CDR3 is built from 12 residues. V lost 0 bases and J 10 bases, leaving 8 bases between the germline ends. CDR1 and CDR2 from the germline V gene are SGHRS and YFSETQ. This CDR3 reads CASSLGQPEQFF. CDR3 sequence (DNA): TGCGCCAGCAGCTTGGGACAGCCAGAGCAGTTCTTC.

Concerning this clone itself: This CDR3 is missing its conserved last phenylalanine or tryptophan, likely due to a read error. This chain joins TRBV5-4 and TRBJ1-2; a possible D gene is TRBD1 (6 bases). The CDR3 spans 14 residues. With 4 bases removed from V and 8 bases from J, the gap between germline ends came to 18 bases. CDR1 is SGHNT, CDR2 YYREEE, per germline (reference sequence). Here the CDR3 reads CASSGKTGISGYTL. CDR3 nucleotide sequence: TGTGCCAGCAGCGGTAAGACAGGAATAAGCGGCTACACCCTC.

The CDR3 sequence: CASSYGLDTQYF. CDR3 nucleotide sequence: TGTGCCAGCAGTTACGGGTTGGATACGCAGTATTTT. The chain combines TRBV6-5 with TRBJ2-3; D call uncertain. V lost 2 bases, J lost 6 bases, and 6 bases lay in between. Per the germline V gene, CDR1 is MNHEY and CDR2 is SVGAGI. There are 12 residues in the CDR3.

At least ten counts were recorded for this clone. V and J are TRBV4-3 and TRBJ2-6; D gene unclear. The V gene's germline CDR1 is LGHNA and CDR2 YSLEER. The V and J ends lost 0 bases and 0 bases respectively, with 9 bases between them. The CDR3 totals 17 residues. DNA of the CDR3: TGCGCCAGCAGCCAAGATGGCGCTAGCTCTGGGGCCAACGTCCTGACTTTC. It yields the protein CASSQDGASSGANVLTF.

This clone occurred a few times. The CDR3 spells CASSRGSSGSNFHEQYF. CDR3 DNA sequence: TGCGCCAGCAGCCGGGGCTCTAGCGGGAGCAATTTCCACGAGCAGTACTTC. This sequence joins TRBV4-3 and TRBJ2-7; 10 positions agree with TRBD2. CDR3 length: 17 amino acids. CDR1 and CDR2 (germline): LGHNA, YSLEER. V gave up 4 bases and J gave up 5 bases; unmatched junction bases: 14.

The chain recombines TRBV18 with TRBJ2-3; possibly TRBD2 for D (6 bases). Per germline, CDR1 KGHSH and CDR2 LQKENI. The CDR3 sequence is 15 residues long. Trimming left V 0 bases short and J 2 bases short, with 9 bases between. The CDR3 loop reads CASSPPPGATDTQYF. For the CDR3, the DNA is TGTGCCAGCTCACCACCACCGGGAGCCACAGATACGCAGTATTTT.

This chain uses TRBV11-2 with TRBJ2-1, with D possibly matching TRBD2 (6 bases). Between the trimmed V and J ends, which lost 2 bases and 10 bases, there was a span of 18 bases. This CDR3 is built from 15 residues. The germline CDR1 and CDR2 sequences are SGHAT and FQNNGV. CDR3 DNA sequence: TGTGCCAGCAGCTTACTACGGGAGAGCCCGTGGGAGCAGTTCTTC. Protein: CASSLLRESPWEQFF.

This clone was counted ten times or more. Different DNA sequences within this sample yield the same CDR3. J is TRBJ1-1 and V is TRBV28, with 7 bases identical to TRBD1. CDR1 MDHEN and CDR2 SYDVKM come from the germline V gene. The CDR3 covers 14 residues. The V gene end was trimmed by 7 bases and the J gene end by 3 bases; junction bases not matched to a gene: 8. The CDR3 sequence is CASKPGQPYTEAFF. The CDR3 bases are TGTGCCAGCAAACCGGGACAGCCTTACACTGAAGCTTTCTTT.

To note about this clone: Other DNA sequences in this specimen translate into the identical CDR3. The chain carries TRBV9 and TRBJ1-2; TRBD1 aligns across 7 bases. Unmatched junction bases numbered 3, after V lost 0 bases and J lost 7 bases. The CDR3 has 13 residues. CDR1 and CDR2 (germline): SGDLS, YYNGEE. CDR3 in amino acids: CASSVGGGVGYTF. The CDR3 DNA reads as TGTGCCAGCAGCGTAGGAGGGGGCGTTGGCTACACCTTC.

This sequence joins TRBV5-4 and TRBJ1-1; maybe TRBD1 (6 bases). The V gene's germline CDR1 is SGHNT and CDR2 YYREEE (reference sequence). Between the trimmed V and J ends, which lost 2 bases and 0 bases, there was a span of 11 bases. CDR3 length equals 15 residues. The CDR3 region has the DNA TGTGCCAGCAGCTTAGCGGGGGCGTTGAACACTGAAGCTTTCTTT. This translates into CASSLAGALNTEAFF.

The CDR3 here is CASTPEGGYGYTF. In DNA form, the CDR3 reads TGTGCCAGCACCCCGGAGGGGGGCTATGGCTACACCTTC. V is TRBV28 and J is TRBJ1-2; perhaps TRBD1 as D (6 bases). CDR3 size: 13 residues. The V and J ends lost 7 bases and 4 bases respectively, with 13 bases between them. The germline gives CDR1 MDHEN, CDR2 SYDVKM.

The rearrangement links TRBV12-2 to TRBJ1-1; the table's D call, TRBD1, was not checked against the DNA. TRBV12-2 is a pseudogene segment. This CDR3 contains 11 residues. The CDR3 spells CASRLRTEAFF. CDR3 nucleotide sequence: TGTGCAAGTCGCTTAAGGACAGAAGCTTTCTTT.

The genes are TRBV15 and TRBJ1-1; the D gene is possibly TRBD1 (5 bases). The CDR3 has 15 residues. Germline V gene data show CDR1 as LNHNV and CDR2 as YYDKDF (reference sequence). Between the trimmed V and J ends, which lost 0 bases and 5 bases, there was a span of 13 bases. The CDR3 sequence: CATSRDPGVGTEAFF. In nucleotides, the CDR3 is TGTGCCACCAGCAGAGATCCGGGGGTGGGGACTGAAGCTTTCTTT.

The V call is TRBV28, the J call TRBJ1-2; 7 nucleotides line up with TRBD1. The CDR3 has 14 amino acids. After removal of 5 bases from V and 3 bases from J, the junction contained 6 bases not matched to a gene. CDR1 and CDR2 from the germline V gene are MDHEN and SYDVKM. CDR3 in amino acids: CASSTITGDYGYTF. The CDR3 nucleotides read TGTGCCAGCAGTACCATTACAGGGGACTATGGCTACACCTTC.

J is TRBJ1-2 and V is TRBV5-1; 9 bases are a match to TRBD1. CDR1 and CDR2 (germline): SGHRS, YFSETQ. The CDR3 has 14 amino acids. The trim removed 0 bases at V and 4 bases at J, leaving 1 base unmatched. The CDR3 coding sequence is TGCGCCAGCAGCTTGGGGGGACAGGGCTATGGCTACACCTTC. Its translation is CASSLGGQGYGYTF.

J is TRBJ2-5 and V is TRBV29-1; D is perhaps TRBD1 (7 bases). The CDR3 contains 15 residues. The ends were cut back, 6 bases at V and 2 bases at J, with 19 bases in the middle. CDR1 and CDR2 from the germline V gene are SQVTM and ANQGSEA. The CDR3 region is CSVEGQPPSQETQYF. In DNA, the CDR3 is TGCAGCGTGGAGGGACAGCCCCCTTCTCAAGAGACCCAGTACTTC.

This chain uses TRBV5-1 with TRBJ1-2; D remains unclear. Trimming stripped 0 bases from V and 4 bases from J, with 13 bases between. The V gene's germline CDR1 is SGHRS and CDR2 YFSETQ. The CDR3 spans 15 residues. This CDR3 reads CASSLDSGESYGYTF. The CDR3 DNA reads TGCGCCAGCAGCTTGGACTCAGGCGAGAGCTATGGCTACACCTTC.